A selection of T cell receptor beta chains follows, all from one sample in a study of radiation and T cells in renal cell carcinoma. Method: immunoSEQ multiplex PCR; TCRdb's copy keeps in-frame clones and lacks some. The sample yields 120,000 to 150,000 clones, about 86% seen once. Sequences were derived from blood, sampled from a patient whose treatment included radiotherapy and nephrectomy. The origin of the receptors is a woman in her fifties or sixties with renal cell carcinoma. Each CDR3 is given with its conserved first and last residue. The order of the fields is CDR3 protein, V gene, J gene, clone size. Clone size appears in some rows only: once, few, many, or a class for an expanded clone.

CDR3: CASSLSRLGEKLFF
V: TRBV13
J: TRBJ1-4
size: NA

CDR3: CSVRAGGRGNEQFF
V: TRBV29-1
J: TRBJ2-1
size: NA

CDR3: CASSPLAYEQYF
V: TRBV6-1
J: TRBJ2-7
size: NA

CDR3: CASSLPGTGGPEAFF
V: TRBV28
J: TRBJ1-1
size: NA

CDR3: CASSSRAGGYEQYF
V: TRBV30
J: TRBJ2-7
size: NA

CDR3: CASSLRQGGQETQYF
V: TRBV7-2
J: TRBJ2-5
size: NA

CDR3: CAWSPRGGRTEAFF
V: TRBV30
J: TRBJ1-1
size: NA

CDR3: CASSFTANQPQHF
V: TRBV27
J: TRBJ1-5
size: NA

CDR3: CASSNPRSGGSGNTIYF
V: TRBV7-9
J: TRBJ1-3
size: NA

CDR3: CASSLAGGRGDTQYF
V: TRBV19
J: TRBJ2-3
size: NA

CDR3: CASSSKGQLNYGYTF
V: TRBV28
J: TRBJ1-2
size: NA

CDR3: CASSLEGTIQETQYF
V: TRBV7-2
J: TRBJ2-5
size: NA

CDR3: CASSQGTSESYEQYF
V: TRBV4-2
J: TRBJ2-7
size: once

CDR3: CASSASRIGLADTDTQYF
V: TRBV9
J: TRBJ2-3
size: few

CDR3: CASSLDATGAYNEQFF
V: TRBV5-1
J: TRBJ2-1
size: NA